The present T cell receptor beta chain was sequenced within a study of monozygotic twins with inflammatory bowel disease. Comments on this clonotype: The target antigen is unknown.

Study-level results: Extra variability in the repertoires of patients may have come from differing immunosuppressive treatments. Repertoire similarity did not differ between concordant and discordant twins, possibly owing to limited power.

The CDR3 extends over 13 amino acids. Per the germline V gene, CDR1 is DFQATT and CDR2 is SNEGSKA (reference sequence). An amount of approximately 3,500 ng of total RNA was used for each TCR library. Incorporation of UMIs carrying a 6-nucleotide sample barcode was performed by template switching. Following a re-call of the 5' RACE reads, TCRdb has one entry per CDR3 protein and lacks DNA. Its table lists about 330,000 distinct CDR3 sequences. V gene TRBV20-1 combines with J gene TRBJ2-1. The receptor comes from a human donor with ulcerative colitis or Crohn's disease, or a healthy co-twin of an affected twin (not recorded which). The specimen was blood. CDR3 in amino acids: CSATAASYNEQFF.